The rows below give T cell receptor beta chains drawn from one sample of a study of neurological immune-mediated disorders. Using its own MiXCR run on the 5' RACE reads, TCRdb lists one record per CDR3 protein. The sample has roughly 120,000 distinct CDR3 sequences, 3% to 3.5% seen once. Input material: PBMCs. These receptors came from a woman under 40 with multiple sclerosis. Both conserved end residues are part of each CDR3. The D gene is left open where the match is weak. Clone size is given for some rows only: seen once, a few or many times, or a class if the clone is expanded.

D gene	V gene	clone size	CDR3 length	J gene	CDR3 DNA	CDR3 protein
NA	TRBV7-2	many	14	TRBJ1-3	TGTGCCAGCAGCTTAGACATCTCTGGAAACACCATATATTTT	CASSLDISGNTIYF
TRBD1	TRBV20-1	many	13	TRBJ2-7	TGCAGTGCTAGAGGACAGGGTGTGTACGAGCAGTACTTC	CSARGQGVYEQYF
NA	TRBV20-1	few	13	TRBJ2-7	TGCAGTGCTAGTCGGGACACCTCCTACGAGCAGTACTTC	CSASRDTSYEQYF
NA	TRBV20-1	many	13	TRBJ1-5	TGCAGTGCTAGAGAGAATTCATACCAGCCCCAGCATTTT	CSARENSYQPQHF
TRBD2	TRBV2	many	16	TRBJ2-4	TGTGCCAGCAGATTGACTAGCGGGTTAGCCAAAAACATTCAGTACTTC	CASRLTSGLAKNIQYF
NA	TRBV21-1	many	16	TRBJ1-2	TGTGCCAGCAGCAAAACGCTTGCAGGAGCTAACTATGGCTACACCTTC	CASSKTLAGANYGYTF
NA	TRBV7-8	few	14	TRBJ2-7	TGTGCCAGCAGCCATCCCAGGGGCTCCTACGAGCAGTACTTC	CASSHPRGSYEQYF
NA	TRBV5-4	NA	17	TRBJ2-6	TGTGCCAGCAGCTTGGGAGGGCCATTCTCTGGGGCCAACGTCCTGACTTTC	CASSLGGPFSGANVLTF
NA	TRBV13	many	12	TRBJ1-1	TGTGCCAGCAGCTTAACTTATACTGAAGCTTTCTTT	CASSLTYTEAFF
NA	TRBV20-1	many	14	TRBJ1-1	TGCAGTGCTCTACGGGTGGCCTGGAACACTGAAGCTTTCTTT	CSALRVAWNTEAFF
TRBD1	TRBV25-1	many	15	TRBJ1-6	TGTGCCAGCAGTGAATGGGACAGGGGGCTTTCACCCCTCCACTTT	CASSEWDRGLSPLHF
NA	TRBV7-9	many	13	TRBJ2-7	TGTGCCAGCAGCTCCTTGGATACCTACGAGCAGTACTTC	CASSSLDTYEQYF
NA	TRBV5-6	many	17	TRBJ2-3	TGTGCCAGCAGCTTGCTCCCAGGGTGGGGAAGCACAGATACGCAGTATTTT	CASSLLPGWGSTDTQYF
TRBD2	TRBV29-1	many	12	TRBJ2-7	TGCAGCGTTCAAGCGGGAACCTACGAGCAGTACTTC	CSVQAGTYEQYF
TRBD1	TRBV19	many	15	TRBJ1-2	TGTGCCAGTAGTATACCCAGGACAGGGGGGTATGGCTACACCTTC	CASSIPRTGGYGYTF
NA	TRBV27	many	15	TRBJ1-2	TGTGCCAGCAGTTTATTCCCCTCACGGGAGATAGGCTACACCTTC	CASSLFPSREIGYTF
TRBD2	TRBV7-9	many	16	TRBJ2-7	TGTGCCAGCAGCTCAAGGCGACTAGCGGGGGACTACGAGCAGTACTTC	CASSSRRLAGDYEQYF
TRBD1	TRBV28	many	15	TRBJ1-5	TGTGCCAGCAGTTCCCCGGGACAGGGGTATCAGCCCCAGCATTTT	CASSSPGQGYQPQHF
TRBD1	TRBV5-1	many	14	TRBJ2-3	TGCGCCAGCAGCTTGAGACAGGGGCCAGATACGCAGTATTTT	CASSLRQGPDTQYF
NA	TRBV5-5	many	14	TRBJ1-4	TGTGCCAGCAGCTCCGGACAGTCTAATGAAAAACTGTTTTTT	CASSSGQSNEKLFF
NA	TRBV4-3	many	15	TRBJ1-5	TGCGCCAGCAGCCAAGACAGGGCGGGCAATCAGCCCCAGCATTTT	CASSQDRAGNQPQHF
TRBD1	TRBV3-1	many	14	TRBJ2-7	TGTGCCAGCAGCCCCGGGACAGGGGTCAGGGAGCAGTACTTC	CASSPGTGVREQYF
TRBD2	TRBV20-1	many	14	TRBJ2-3	TGCAGTGCGATACTAGCGGGAATTCTAGATACGCAGTATTTT	CSAILAGILDTQYF
NA	TRBV7-9	many	12	TRBJ2-7	TGTGCCAGCAGCTCGGTAGGGGCCGAGCAGTACTTC	CASSSVGAEQYF
NA	TRBV5-6	many	13	TRBJ1-1	TGTGCCAGCAGCCTCGGGGCGGTCACTGAAGCTTTCTTT	CASSLGAVTEAFF
NA	TRBV5-5	many	14	TRBJ1-1	TGTGCCAGCAGCACGGGACTCCTGAACACTGAAGCTTTCTTT	CASSTGLLNTEAFF
TRBD2	TRBV11-2	NA	14	TRBJ2-7	TGTGCCAGCAGCTGGTTCAGCGGGAACTACGAGCAGTACTTC	CASSWFSGNYEQYF
NA	TRBV3-1	many	15	TRBJ2-7	TGTGCCAGCAGCCAGGACGCCTGGGATTCTTACGAGCAGTACTTC	CASSQDAWDSYEQYF
NA	TRBV5-6	many	16	TRBJ2-5	TGTGCCAGCGGGGCCACAGGGATGGGGTTCGGGGAGACCCAGTACTTC	CASGATGMGFGETQYF
TRBD1	TRBV20-1	many	15	TRBJ1-2	TGCAGTGCCGTTCCGCAGCGGACAGGGTGGAGTGGCTACACCTTC	CSAVPQRTGWSGYTF
NA	TRBV5-5	many	15	TRBJ2-5	TGTGCCAGCAGCTTCCCAACAGACCTTCAAGAGACCCAGTACTTC	CASSFPTDLQETQYF
NA	TRBV5-6	many	15	TRBJ1-1	TGTGCCAGCAGCTTGTATGGGCTTAAAAACACTGAAGCTTTCTTT	CASSLYGLKNTEAFF
NA	TRBV7-8	many	14	TRBJ2-7	TGTGCCAGCAGCCAAGGGCGGACCTCCTACGAGCAGTACTTC	CASSQGRTSYEQYF
NA	TRBV7-2	many	14	TRBJ1-5	TGTGCCAGCAGCTCGAGGGGTAGCAATCAGCCCCAGCATTTT	CASSSRGSNQPQHF
NA	TRBV7-8	many	16	TRBJ2-3	TGTGCCAGCAGCTTAACCGGGACTGGATCCACAGATACGCAGTATTTT	CASSLTGTGSTDTQYF
NA	TRBV5-6	many	16	TRBJ1-4	TGTGCCAGCAGCTCGTTCCCGACGGTCTATAATGAAAAACTGTTTTTT	CASSSFPTVYNEKLFF